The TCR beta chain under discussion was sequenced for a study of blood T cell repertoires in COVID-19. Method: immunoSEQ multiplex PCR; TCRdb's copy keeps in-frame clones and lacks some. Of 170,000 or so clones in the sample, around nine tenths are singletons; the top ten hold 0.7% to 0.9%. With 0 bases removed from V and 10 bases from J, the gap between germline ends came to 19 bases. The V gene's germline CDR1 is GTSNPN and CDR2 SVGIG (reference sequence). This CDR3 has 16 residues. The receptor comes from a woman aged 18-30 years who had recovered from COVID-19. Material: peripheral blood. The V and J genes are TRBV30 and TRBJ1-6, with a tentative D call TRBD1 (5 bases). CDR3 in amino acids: CAWSVLPKTEGSPLHF. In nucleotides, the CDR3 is TGTGCCTGGAGTGTACTCCCCAAGACAGAAGGGTCACCCCTCCACTTT.